What follows are 19 T cell receptor beta chains derived from one specimen sequenced in a study of blood T cell repertoires in COVID-19. Using immunoSEQ multiplex PCR, the repertoire was profiled, and TCRdb retains in-frame clones only, with some absent. The table includes 200,000 to 250,000 clones, roughly 80% detected once. Sequenced input: peripheral blood. The origin of the receptors is a woman of 80 years or more with acute or convalescent COVID-19.

The chain is built from TRBV12-3 or TRBV12-4 and TRBJ2-4; weak D call: TRBD2 (6 bases). Trimming removed 3 bases from V and 8 bases from J, with 11 bases in between. CDR3 length: 13 amino acids. CDR3 sequence: CASSFVREDIQYF. CDR3 coding DNA: TGTGCCAGCAGTTTCGTCAGGGAGGACATTCAGTACTTC.

The chain combines TRBV13 with TRBJ2-2, with D uncertain. The CDR3 sequence is 13 residues long. Germline V gene lookup returns CDR1 PRHDT and CDR2 FYEKMQ (reference sequence). Trimming shortened V by 3 bases and J by 6 bases, and 8 bases separated the two germline ends. In DNA, the CDR3 is TGTGCCAGCAGCTTCGGAGATGCCGGGGAGCTGTTTTTT. Its protein product is CASSFGDAGELFF.

The chain has TRBV5-1 and TRBJ1-6; D remains ambiguous. The CDR3 sequence is 15 residues long. Trimming shortened V by 0 bases and J by 9 bases, and 13 bases separated the two germline ends. Germline V gene data show CDR1 as SGHRS and CDR2 as YFSETQ. For the CDR3, the DNA is TGCGCCAGCAGCTTGGCCGTGGGAGGGATTTCACCCCTCCACTTT. This translates into CASSLAVGGISPLHF.

The chain links TRBV19 to TRBJ2-2; D might be TRBD1 (6 bases). The CDR3 has 15 residues. The V end was cut by 6 bases, the J end by 1 base, with 12 bases between. Germline CDR1 reads LNHDA; CDR2 reads SQIVND (reference sequence). CDR3 region: CASRYQGRNTGELFF. The CDR3 DNA reads as TGTGCCAGTAGGTATCAGGGGAGGAACACCGGGGAGCTGTTTTTT. The variable domain in full, with the rest retrieved from reference TRBV19 and TRBJ2-2, is DGGITQSPKYLFRKEGQNVTLSCEQNLNHDAMYWYRQDPGQGLRLIYYSQIVNDFQKGDIAEGYSVSREKKESFPLTVTSAQKNPTAFYLCASRYQGRNTGELFFGEGSRLTVL.

This clone was detected only once. Within the sample, other DNA sequences also encode this same CDR3. The V call is TRBV3-1 (or the pseudogene TRBV3-2), the J call TRBJ2-7; D ambiguous. V lost 0 bases and J lost 5, with 5 bases in between. CDR3 size: 12 residues. Germline lookup yields CDR1 LGHDT and CDR2 YNNKEL (reference sequence). The CDR3 DNA is TGTGCCAGCAGCCAAGATCCGGACGAGCAGTACTTC. It is translated as CASSQDPDEQYF.

This clone was counted at least ten times. V gene TRBV11-2 combines with J gene TRBJ2-7; 8 bases match TRBD1. Losses at the gene ends were 5 bases for V and 1 base for J; bases not matched to a gene: 4. The CDR3 has 14 amino acids. Germline assignment: CDR1 SGHAT and CDR2 FQNNGV. In DNA form, the CDR3 reads TGTGCCAGCAGCCTATACAGGGGGTCCTACGAGCAGTACTTC. Amino acids: CASSLYRGSYEQYF.

V gene TRBV18 combines with J gene TRBJ1-1, with D unclear. Trimming removed 6 bases from V and 1 base from J, with 12 bases in between. The CDR3 is made up of 14 amino acids. Germline V gives CDR1 KGHSH, CDR2 LQKENI. CDR3: CASSPRGGNTEAFF. CDR3 sequence (DNA): TGTGCCAGCTCCCCTCGGGGTGGGAACACTGAAGCTTTCTTT.

The genes are TRBV6-5 and TRBJ1-5, with D possibly TRBD1 on 5 matching bases. In germline, CDR1 is MNHEY, CDR2 SVGAGI. V dropped 8 bases and J dropped 1 base, with 9 bases sitting between them. The CDR3 is 13 residues long. In DNA form, the CDR3 reads TGTGCCAGCCTCAGGGAAAGCAATCAGCCCCAGCATTTT. Translated: CASLRESNQPQHF.

In its sample, this clone was seen once. The chain carries TRBV30 and TRBJ1-5; D uncertain. The CDR3 runs to 14 residues. The germline V and J ends were trimmed by 1 base and 5 bases, with 12 bases remaining between them. Germline CDR1 reads GTSNPN; CDR2 reads SVGIG (reference sequence). The CDR3 coding sequence is TGTGCCTGGAGTGCCGGATTGGGAGATCAGCCCCAGCATTTT. It encodes CAWSAGLGDQPQHF.

V gene TRBV12-3 or TRBV12-4 combines with J gene TRBJ1-4; D is uncertain. V dropped 0 bases and J dropped 12 bases, with 11 bases sitting between them. This CDR3 contains 13 residues. As DNA, the CDR3 is TGTGCCAGCAGTTTAGCGGGAAGGGAGGAACTGTTTTTT. It codes for CASSLAGREELFF.

The rearrangement joins TRBV5-5 to TRBJ1-1, with D tentatively TRBD1 (6 bases). V was clipped by 2 bases and J by 4 bases, with 12 bases between them. The CDR3 is made up of 14 amino acids. Germline V gene lookup returns CDR1 SGHKS and CDR2 YYEKEE (reference sequence). CDR3 sequence reads: CASSFWRGGTEAFF. The DNA for the CDR3 is TGTGCCAGCAGCTTCTGGAGGGGGGGCACTGAAGCTTTCTTT. Together with reference TRBV5-5 and TRBJ1-1, the CDR3 gives the full variable domain: DAGVTQSPTHLIKTRGQQVTLRCSPISGHKSVSWYQQVLGQGPQFIFQYYEKEERGRGNFPDRFSARQFPNYSSELNVNALLLGDSALYLCASSFWRGGTEAFFGQGTRLTVV.

The chain couples TRBV6-5 to TRBJ1-6, with D perhaps matching TRBD1 (5 bases). The germline V and J ends were trimmed by 5 bases and 15 bases, with 23 bases remaining between them. Germline CDR1 MNHEY, CDR2 SVGAGI. The length of the CDR3 is 15 residues. The CDR3 DNA follows: TGTGCCAGCAGTATGGGGGGACCCCAGACGGGTCTCCTCCACTTT. Protein: CASSMGGPQTGLLHF.

This chain connects TRBV7-2 to TRBJ2-7; D not certain. Trimming pared 11 bases from V and 6 bases from J, leaving 20 bases between. The CDR3 is 13 amino acids. Germline values: CDR1 SGHTA, CDR2 FQGNSA. The CDR3 reads CAAAESAPSEQYF. CDR3 sequence (DNA): TGTGCCGCCGCCGAGTCCGCCCCCTCCGAGCAGTACTTC.

V usage is TRBV19 and J usage is TRBJ1-5; D is uncertain. In germline, CDR1 is LNHDA, CDR2 SQIVND (reference sequence). The ends were cut back, 7 bases at V and 0 bases at J, with 10 bases in the middle. The CDR3 runs 14 residues. The CDR3 region has the DNA TGTGCCAGTAATGAGGGTCATAGCAATCAGCCCCAGCATTTT. Translating it yields CASNEGHSNQPQHF.

The rearrangement uses TRBV20-1 and TRBJ2-1; D is unclear. Germline CDR1 is DFQATT and CDR2 is SNEGSKA (reference sequence). The V end was cut by 6 bases, the J end by 7 bases, with 10 bases between. This CDR3 comprises 11 residues. The DNA of the CDR3 is TGCAGTGCAGCAGGAATTAATGAGCAGTTCTTC. Protein sequence: CSAAGINEQFF.

J is TRBJ1-2 and V is TRBV19; D is unclear. Trimming left V 3 bases short and J 2 bases short, with 7 bases between. This CDR3 is built from 13 residues. Germline V gene lookup returns CDR1 LNHDA and CDR2 SQIVND (reference sequence). CDR3 in amino acids: CASSMTGNYGYTF. The CDR3 DNA reads TGTGCCAGTAGTATGACTGGCAACTATGGCTACACCTTC.

This clone appeared a few times. The V call is TRBV19, the J call TRBJ2-7; 8 bases are shared with TRBD1. The J segment lost 0 bases and the V segment lost 10 bases, leaving 8 bases of the junction unmatched. Germline CDR1 LNHDA, CDR2 SQIVND (reference sequence). The CDR3 loop spans 14 amino acids. CDR3 DNA sequence: TGTGCCACCAAGGAGCAGGGGGCCTCCTACGAGCAGTACTTC. Its protein product is CATKEQGASYEQYF.

The chain recombines TRBV9 with TRBJ2-1; 10 nucleotides align to TRBD1. This CDR3 is built from 16 residues. The V gene end was trimmed by 3 bases and the J gene end by 6 bases; junction bases not matched to a gene: 9. Germline assignment: CDR1 SGDLS and CDR2 YYNGEE. DNA of the CDR3: TGTGCCAGCAGCGACGACCCCGGGACAGGGGTCAATGAGCAGTTCTTC. This codes for CASSDDPGTGVNEQFF.

This clone was observed once. J is TRBJ2-3 and V is TRBV6-4, with 7 bases aligning to TRBD1. Per the germline V gene, CDR1 is MRHNA and CDR2 is SNTAGT. Trimming cost V 5 bases and J 0 bases; bases outside gene matches: 2. CDR3 size: 14 residues. CDR3 loop: CASSSTGSTDTQYF. CDR3 DNA: TGTGCCAGCAGTTCGACAGGGAGCACAGATACGCAGTATTTT.